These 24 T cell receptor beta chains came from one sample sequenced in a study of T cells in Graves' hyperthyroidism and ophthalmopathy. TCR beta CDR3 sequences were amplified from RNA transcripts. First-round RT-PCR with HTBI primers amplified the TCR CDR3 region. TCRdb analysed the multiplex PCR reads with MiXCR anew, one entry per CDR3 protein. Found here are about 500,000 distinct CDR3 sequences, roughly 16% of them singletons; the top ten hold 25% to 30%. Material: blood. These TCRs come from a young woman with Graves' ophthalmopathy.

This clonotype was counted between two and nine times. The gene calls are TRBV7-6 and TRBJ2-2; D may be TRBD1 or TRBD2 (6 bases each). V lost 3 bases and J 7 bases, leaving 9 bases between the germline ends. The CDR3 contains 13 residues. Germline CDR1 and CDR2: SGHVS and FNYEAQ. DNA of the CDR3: TGTGCCAGCAGCTTTGGGGGGCGCGGGGAGCTGTTTTTT. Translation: CASSFGGRGELFF.

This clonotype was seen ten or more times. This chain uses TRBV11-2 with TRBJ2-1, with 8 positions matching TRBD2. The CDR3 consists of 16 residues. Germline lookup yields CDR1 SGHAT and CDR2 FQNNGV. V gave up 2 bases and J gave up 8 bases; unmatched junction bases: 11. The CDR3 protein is CASSLPARTSLHEQFF. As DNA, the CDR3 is TGTGCCAGCAGCTTACCCGCCCGGACTAGCCTCCATGAGCAGTTCTTC.

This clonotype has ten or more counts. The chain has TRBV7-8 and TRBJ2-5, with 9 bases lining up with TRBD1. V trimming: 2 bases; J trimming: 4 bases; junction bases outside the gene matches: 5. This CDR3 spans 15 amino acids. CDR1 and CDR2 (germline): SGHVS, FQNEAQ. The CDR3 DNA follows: TGTGCCAGCAGCTTAAGGCCGGACAGGGGAGAGACCCAGTACTTC. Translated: CASSLRPDRGETQYF.

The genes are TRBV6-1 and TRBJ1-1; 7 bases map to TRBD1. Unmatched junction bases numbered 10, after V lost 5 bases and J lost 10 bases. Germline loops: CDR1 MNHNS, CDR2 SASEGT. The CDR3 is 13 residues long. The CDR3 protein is CASSPTRDRRAFF. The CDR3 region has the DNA TGTGCCAGCAGTCCAACCAGGGACAGAAGAGCTTTCTTT.

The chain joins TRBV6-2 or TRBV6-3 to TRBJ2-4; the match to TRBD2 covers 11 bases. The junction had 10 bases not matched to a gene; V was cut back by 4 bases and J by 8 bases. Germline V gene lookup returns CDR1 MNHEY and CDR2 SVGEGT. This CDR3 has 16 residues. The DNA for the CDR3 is TGTGCCAGCAGTTCTTACCTGACTAGCGGGAAGGACATTCAGTACTTC. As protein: CASSSYLTSGKDIQYF.

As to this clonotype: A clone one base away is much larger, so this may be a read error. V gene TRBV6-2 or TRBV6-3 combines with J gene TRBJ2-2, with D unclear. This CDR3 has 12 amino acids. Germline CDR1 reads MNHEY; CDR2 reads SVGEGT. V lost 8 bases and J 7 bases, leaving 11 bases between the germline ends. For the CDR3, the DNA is TGTGCCAGCCTCGGCCACATCGGGGAGCTGTTTTTT. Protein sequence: CASLGHIGELFF.

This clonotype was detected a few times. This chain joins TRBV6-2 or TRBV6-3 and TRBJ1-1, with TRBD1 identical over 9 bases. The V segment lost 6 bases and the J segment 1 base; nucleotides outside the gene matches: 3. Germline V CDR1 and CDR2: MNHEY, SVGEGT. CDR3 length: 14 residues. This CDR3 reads CASRRTGENTEAFF. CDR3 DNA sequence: TGTGCCAGCAGGAGGACAGGGGAGAACACTGAAGCTTTCTTT.

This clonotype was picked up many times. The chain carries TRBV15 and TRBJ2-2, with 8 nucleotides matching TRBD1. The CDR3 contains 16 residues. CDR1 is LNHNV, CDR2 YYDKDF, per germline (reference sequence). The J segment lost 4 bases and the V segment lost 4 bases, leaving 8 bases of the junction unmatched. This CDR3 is CATSIGGQASTGELFF. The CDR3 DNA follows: TGTGCCACCAGCATAGGGGGACAGGCCAGCACCGGGGAGCTGTTTTTT.

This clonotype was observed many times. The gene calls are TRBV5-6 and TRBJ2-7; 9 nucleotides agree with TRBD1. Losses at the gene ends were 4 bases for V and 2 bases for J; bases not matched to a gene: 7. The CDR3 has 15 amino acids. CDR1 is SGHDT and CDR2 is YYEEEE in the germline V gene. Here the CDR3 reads CASSLVRDRAYEQYF. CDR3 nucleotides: TGTGCCAGCAGCCTTGTCCGGGACAGGGCCTACGAGCAGTACTTC.

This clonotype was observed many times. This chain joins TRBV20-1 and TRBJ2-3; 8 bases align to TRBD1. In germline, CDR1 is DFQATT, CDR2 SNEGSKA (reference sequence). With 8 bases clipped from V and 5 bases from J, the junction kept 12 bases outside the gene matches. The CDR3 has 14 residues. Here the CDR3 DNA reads TGCAGTTCCAGACCCCGGACAGGGTTAGATACGCAGTATTTT. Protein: CSSRPRTGLDTQYF.

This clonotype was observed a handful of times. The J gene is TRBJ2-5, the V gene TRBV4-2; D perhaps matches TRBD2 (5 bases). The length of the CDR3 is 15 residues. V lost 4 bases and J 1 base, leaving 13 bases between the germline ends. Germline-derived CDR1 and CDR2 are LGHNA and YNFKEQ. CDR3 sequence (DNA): TGTGCCAGCAGCCCCCGCGAGGGTGTCCAAGAGACCCAGTACTTC. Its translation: CASSPREGVQETQYF.

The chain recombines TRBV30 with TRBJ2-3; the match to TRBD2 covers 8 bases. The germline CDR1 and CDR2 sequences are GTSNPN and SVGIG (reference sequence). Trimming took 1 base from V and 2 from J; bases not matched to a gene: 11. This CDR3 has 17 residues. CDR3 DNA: TGTGCCTGGAGTGGAAAGACTAGCGCAAGATTCACAGATACGCAGTATTTT. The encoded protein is CAWSGKTSARFTDTQYF.

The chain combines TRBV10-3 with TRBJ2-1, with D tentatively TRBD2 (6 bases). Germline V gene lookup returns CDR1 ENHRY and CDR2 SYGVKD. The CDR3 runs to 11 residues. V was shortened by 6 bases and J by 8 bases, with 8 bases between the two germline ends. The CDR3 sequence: CAIRASDEQFF. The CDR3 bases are TGTGCCATCAGAGCTAGCGATGAGCAGTTCTTC.

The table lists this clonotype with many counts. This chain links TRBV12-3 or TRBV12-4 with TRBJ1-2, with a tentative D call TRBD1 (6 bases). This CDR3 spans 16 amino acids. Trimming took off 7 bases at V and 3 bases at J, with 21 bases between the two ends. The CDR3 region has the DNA TGTGCCAGCACCCATGCCGGGACAAGCGCCCACTATGGCTACACCTTC. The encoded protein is CASTHAGTSAHYGYTF.

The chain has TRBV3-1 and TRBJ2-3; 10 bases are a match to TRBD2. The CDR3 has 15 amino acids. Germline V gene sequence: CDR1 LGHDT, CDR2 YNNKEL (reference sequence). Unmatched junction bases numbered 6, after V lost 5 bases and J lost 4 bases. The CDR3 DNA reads TGTGCCAGCAGCTACGGCGGACTAGCGGCAGATACGCAGTATTTT. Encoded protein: CASSYGGLAADTQYF.

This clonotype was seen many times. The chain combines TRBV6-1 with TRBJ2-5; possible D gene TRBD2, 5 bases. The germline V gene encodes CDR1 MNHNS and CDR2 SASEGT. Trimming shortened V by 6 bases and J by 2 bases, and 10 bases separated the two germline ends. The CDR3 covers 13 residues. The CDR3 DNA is TGTGCCAGCAGAGGACTCGTACAAGAGACCCAGTACTTC. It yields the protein CASRGLVQETQYF.

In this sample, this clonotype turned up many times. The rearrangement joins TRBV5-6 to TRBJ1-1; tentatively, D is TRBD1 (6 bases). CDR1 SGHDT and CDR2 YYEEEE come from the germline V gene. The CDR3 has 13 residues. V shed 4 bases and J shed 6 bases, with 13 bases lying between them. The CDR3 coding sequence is TGTGCCAGCAGCGGAGGGGGGATCGCTGAAGCTTTCTTT. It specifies CASSGGGIAEAFF.

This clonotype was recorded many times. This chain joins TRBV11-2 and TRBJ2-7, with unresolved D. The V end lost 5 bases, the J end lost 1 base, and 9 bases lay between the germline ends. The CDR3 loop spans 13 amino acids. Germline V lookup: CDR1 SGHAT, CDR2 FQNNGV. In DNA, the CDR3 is TGTGCCAGCAGCACCGGGTCTTCCTACGAGCAGTACTTC. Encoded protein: CASSTGSSYEQYF.

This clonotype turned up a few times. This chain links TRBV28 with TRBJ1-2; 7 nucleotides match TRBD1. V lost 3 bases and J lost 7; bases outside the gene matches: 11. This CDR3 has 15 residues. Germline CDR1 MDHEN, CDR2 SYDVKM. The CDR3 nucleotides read TGTGCCAGCAGTTTGGGGCAGGGGGTCTCTAGTGGCTACACCTTC. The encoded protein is CASSLGQGVSSGYTF.

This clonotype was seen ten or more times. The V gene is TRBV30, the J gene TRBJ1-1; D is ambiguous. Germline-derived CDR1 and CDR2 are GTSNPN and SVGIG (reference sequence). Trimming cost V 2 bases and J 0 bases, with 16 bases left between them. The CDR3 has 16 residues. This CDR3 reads CAWSIGQWYMNTEAFF. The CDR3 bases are TGTGCCTGGAGTATCGGGCAGTGGTACATGAACACTGAAGCTTTCTTT.

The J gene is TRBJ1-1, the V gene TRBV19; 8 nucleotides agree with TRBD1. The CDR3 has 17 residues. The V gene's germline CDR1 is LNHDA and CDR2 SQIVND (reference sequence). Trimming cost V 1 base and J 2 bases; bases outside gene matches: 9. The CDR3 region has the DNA TGTGCCAGTAGTATAGTAGGTTTGGACAGGGTAAACACTGAAGCTTTCTTT. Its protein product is CASSIVGLDRVNTEAFF.

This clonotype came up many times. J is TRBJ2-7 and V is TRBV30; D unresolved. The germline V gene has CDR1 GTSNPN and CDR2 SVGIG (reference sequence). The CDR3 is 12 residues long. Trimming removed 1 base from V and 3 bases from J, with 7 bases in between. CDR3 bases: TGTGCCTGGAGTGCCAGTAACTACGAGCAGTACTTC. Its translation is CAWSASNYEQYF.

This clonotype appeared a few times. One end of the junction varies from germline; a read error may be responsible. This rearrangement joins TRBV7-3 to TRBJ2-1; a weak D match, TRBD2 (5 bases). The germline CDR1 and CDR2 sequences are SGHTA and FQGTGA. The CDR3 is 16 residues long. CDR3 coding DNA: TGTGCCAGCAGCCTAACGGTGGACTTCCCCTCTAATGAGCAGTTCTTC. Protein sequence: CASSLTVDFPSNEQFF. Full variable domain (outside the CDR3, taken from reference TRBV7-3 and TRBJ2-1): GAGVSQTPSNKVTEKGKYVELRCDPISGHTALYWYRQSLGQGPEFLIYFQGTGAADDSGLPNDRFFAVRPEGSVSTLKIQRTERGDSAVYLCASSLTVDFPSNEQFFGPGTRLTVL.

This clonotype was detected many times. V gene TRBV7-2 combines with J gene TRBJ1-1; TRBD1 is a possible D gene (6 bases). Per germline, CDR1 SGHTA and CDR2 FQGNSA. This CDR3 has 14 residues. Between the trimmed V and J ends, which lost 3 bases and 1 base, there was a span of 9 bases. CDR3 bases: TGTGCCAGCAGCTTCTCGGGGGCGAACACTGAAGCTTTCTTT. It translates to CASSFSGANTEAFF. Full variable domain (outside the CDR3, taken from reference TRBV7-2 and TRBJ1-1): GAGVSQSPSNKVTEKGKDVELRCDPISGHTALYWYRQSLGQGLEFLIYFQGNSAPDKSGLPSDRFSAERTGGSVSTLTIQRTQQEDSAVYLCASSFSGANTEAFFGQGTRLTVV.